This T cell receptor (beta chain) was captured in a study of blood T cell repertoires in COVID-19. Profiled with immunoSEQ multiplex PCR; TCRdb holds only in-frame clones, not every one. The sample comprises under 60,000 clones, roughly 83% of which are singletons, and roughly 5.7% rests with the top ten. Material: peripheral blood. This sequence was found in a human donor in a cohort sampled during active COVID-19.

CDR3 in DNA: TGTGCCAGCAGTTACTCCGGGGATCGGCCCCAGCATTTT. As protein: CASSYSGDRPQHF. This chain connects TRBV6-2 or TRBV6-3 to TRBJ1-5, with D unresolved. The CDR3 loop spans 13 amino acids. Trimming pared 0 bases from V and 9 bases from J, leaving 9 bases between. Germline assignment: CDR1 MNHEY and CDR2 SVGEGT.